These 31 T cell receptor beta chains were all obtained from the same sample, sequenced in a study of long-term antiretroviral therapy in people with HIV. Assay version v3.0 of immunoSEQ was used, and it was run at survey level. The table came from immunoSEQ multiplex PCR; TCRdb's copy has only in-frame clones and leaves some out. The top ten clones hold 3% to 4.5% of a sample with approximately 26,000 clones, roughly 89% of them seen once. The source material was unsorted PBMCs, sampled 1.8 years after starting antiretroviral therapy. The receptors shown here come from a woman between 18 and 29 years old with HIV.

This chain joins TRBV29-1 and TRBJ2-5; tentatively, D is TRBD1 (6 bases). V lost 3 bases, J lost 2 bases, and 10 bases lay in between. In germline, CDR1 is SQVTM, CDR2 ANQGSEA. This CDR3 has 13 amino acids. This CDR3 is CSVEVRGQETQYF. DNA for the CDR3: TGCAGCGTTGAGGTCAGGGGACAAGAGACCCAGTACTTC.

V usage is TRBV7-9 and J usage is TRBJ1-1; D is undetermined. The length of the CDR3 is 13 residues. Germline V gene lookup returns CDR1 SEHNR and CDR2 FQNEAQ (reference sequence). The V and J ends lost 1 base and 2 bases respectively, with 5 bases between them. Here the CDR3 DNA reads TGTGCCAGCAGCTTAGGAGCAAACACTGAAGCTTTCTTT. It is translated as CASSLGANTEAFF.

This sequence joins TRBV10-3 and TRBJ2-7; TRBD2 agrees at 8 bases. This CDR3 comprises 13 residues. Germline lookup yields CDR1 ENHRY and CDR2 SYGVKD. After removal of 5 bases from V and 4 bases from J, the junction contained 4 bases not matched to a gene. The CDR3 coding sequence is TGTGCCATCAGTTCAGAGCGGGAGTACGAGCAGTACTTC. It encodes CAISSEREYEQYF.

J is TRBJ2-2 and V is TRBV27, with no clear D. V lost 6 bases to trimming and J lost 2 bases, with 1 base between them. Germline V gene lookup returns CDR1 MNHEY and CDR2 SMNVEV (reference sequence). The CDR3 length is 11 residues. CDR3 region: CASRNTGELFF. As DNA, the CDR3 is TGTGCCAGCAGAAACACCGGGGAGCTGTTTTTT.

The rearrangement uses TRBV6-5 and TRBJ1-4; 10 nucleotides align to TRBD1. Germline V gene sequence: CDR1 MNHEY, CDR2 SVGAGI. The CDR3 extends over 13 amino acids. The V segment lost 6 bases and the J segment 10 bases; nucleotides outside the gene matches: 5. CDR3 in amino acids: CASRGQGKGKLFF. The CDR3 DNA sequence: TGTGCCAGCAGGGGACAGGGGAAGGGAAAACTGTTTTTT.

About this clone: Germline is not matched at one junction end, which may reflect a read error. The chain employs TRBV25-1 and TRBJ2-1; the match to TRBD1 covers 9 bases. The CDR3 has 10 amino acids. Germline V lookup: CDR1 MGHDK, CDR2 SYGVNS. The CDR3 region is CASRGTGIIF. CDR3 in DNA: TGTGCCAGCAGAGGGACAGGGATTATCTTC.

The chain has TRBV2 and TRBJ2-2; unclear D gene. Per the germline V gene, CDR1 is SNHLY and CDR2 is FYNNEI. V lost 4 bases and J 3 bases, leaving 18 bases between the germline ends. The CDR3 contains 17 residues. As DNA, the CDR3 is TGTGCCAGCAGTGTCCCTGACCAGCGCCCGGACACCGGGGAGCTGTTTTTT. Translating it yields CASSVPDQRPDTGELFF.

This sequence joins TRBV4-1 and TRBJ2-3, with 10 bases identical to TRBD2. Germline V gives CDR1 MGHRA, CDR2 YSYEKL. The CDR3 extends over 16 amino acids. J gave up 4 bases and V 1 base, and 5 bases lay outside the gene matches. The CDR3 loop reads CASSQASGRGADTQYF. CDR3 nucleotide sequence: TGCGCCAGCAGCCAAGCTAGCGGGAGAGGCGCAGATACGCAGTATTTT.

The chain has TRBV6-6 and TRBJ1-1; possible D gene TRBD1, 6 bases. This CDR3 has 13 amino acids. Between the trimmed V and J ends, which lost 11 bases and 0 bases, there was a span of 13 bases. Looked up from germline, CDR1 is MNHNY and CDR2 is SVGAGI (reference sequence). This chain's CDR3 is CARLGQLNTEAFF. The CDR3 DNA reads TGTGCCCGCCTCGGACAGCTGAACACTGAAGCTTTCTTT.

The rearrangement joins TRBV14 to TRBJ1-2; 8 bases map to TRBD1. CDR3 size: 12 residues. The V and J ends lost 9 bases and 4 bases, in that order; junction bases with no gene match: 4. Germline CDR1 reads SGHDN; CDR2 reads FVKESK. Here the CDR3 reads CASRTGTYGYTF. In DNA, the CDR3 is TGTGCCAGTAGGACAGGGACCTATGGCTACACCTTC.

The CDR3 coding sequence is TGTGCCAGCAGCTCCCAACAGGGGCGCTACTATCAGCCCCAGCATTTT. It is translated as CASSSQQGRYYQPQHF. The chain links TRBV5-6 to TRBJ1-5, with 7 bases matching TRBD1. The CDR3 contains 16 residues. Germline V gene sequence: CDR1 SGHDT, CDR2 YYEEEE. V dropped 3 bases and J dropped 5; count of bases not matched to a gene: 11.

The V call is TRBV6-5, the J call TRBJ1-2; a weak D match, TRBD1 (6 bases). Germline V gene data show CDR1 as MNHEY and CDR2 as SVGAGI. The CDR3 is 15 amino acids. Trimming shortened V by 6 bases and J by 4 bases, and 18 bases separated the two germline ends. The CDR3 nucleotides read TGTGCCAGCAGCCTAGAGGGGGGGGGAACCTATGGCTACACCTTC. Amino acid sequence: CASSLEGGGTYGYTF.

This clone was counted once. The V and J genes are TRBV14 and TRBJ1-3; unclear D gene. CDR3 length: 16 amino acids. From germline, CDR1 is SGHDN and CDR2 FVKESK. V lost 0 bases, J lost 0 bases, and 9 bases lay in between. The CDR3 loop reads CASSQEKRSSGNTIYF. In DNA, the CDR3 is TGTGCCAGCAGCCAAGAAAAGCGAAGCTCTGGAAACACCATATATTTT.

CDR3 DNA: TGTGCCAGCAGCCCCCTAGCGGGAATGGGTGATACGCAGTATTTT. Residues: CASSPLAGMGDTQYF. The gene calls are TRBV6-6 and TRBJ2-3; 9 nucleotides match TRBD2. Germline values: CDR1 MNHNY, CDR2 SVGAGI (reference sequence). The CDR3 spans 15 residues. Unmatched junction bases numbered 10, after V lost 6 bases and J lost 6 bases.

This clone appeared a single time. The chain uses TRBV15 and TRBJ1-2; 9 positions match TRBD1. V trimming: 2 bases; J trimming: 3 bases; junction bases outside the gene matches: 10. The CDR3 consists of 17 residues. The germline V gene encodes CDR1 LNHNV and CDR2 YYDKDF (reference sequence). The CDR3 reads CATSRTLGQGRDYGYTF. The CDR3 nucleotides are TGTGCCACCAGCAGAACTTTGGGACAGGGTCGGGACTATGGCTACACCTTC.

Only one count was recorded for this clone. The V gene is TRBV7-2, the J gene TRBJ2-5, with TRBD2 matching over 9 bases. This CDR3 has 16 residues. After removal of 2 bases from V and 4 bases from J, the junction contained 8 bases not matched to a gene. CDR1 and CDR2 from the germline V gene are SGHTA and FQGNSA. CDR3 sequence reads: CASSLPAGGSRETQYF. In DNA, the CDR3 is TGTGCCAGCAGCTTACCTGCGGGAGGGTCTAGAGAGACCCAGTACTTC.

The rearrangement links TRBV4-3 to TRBJ1-2, with D uncertain. Germline V gene lookup returns CDR1 LGHNA and CDR2 YSLEER. The CDR3 covers 16 residues. The V and J ends lost 0 bases and 4 bases respectively, with 15 bases between them. Here the CDR3 DNA reads TGCGCCAGCAGCCAAGACATCATCTACAGAGGCTATGGCTACACCTTC. Residues: CASSQDIIYRGYGYTF.

This chain connects TRBV6-5 to TRBJ2-3; the match to TRBD2 covers 7 bases. Germline V gene lookup returns CDR1 MNHEY and CDR2 SVGAGI. V lost 6 bases to trimming and J lost 0 bases; unmatched junction nucleotides: 3. CDR3 length: 14 amino acids. This CDR3 is CASRTSVSTDTQYF. The CDR3, as DNA: TGTGCCAGCAGAACTAGCGTAAGCACAGATACGCAGTATTTT.

The chain employs TRBV7-9 and TRBJ1-6; D uncertain. CDR1 SEHNR and CDR2 FQNEAQ come from the germline V gene (reference sequence). The V end lost 0 bases, the J end lost 5 bases, and 11 bases lay between the germline ends. CDR3 length: 16 residues. CDR3 loop: CASSLATRWDNSPLHF. In DNA form, the CDR3 reads TGTGCCAGCAGCTTAGCGACTAGGTGGGATAATTCACCCCTCCACTTT.

The rearrangement links TRBV6-1 to TRBJ2-2; D gene unclear. Trimming pared 5 bases from V and 0 bases from J, leaving 7 bases between. The CDR3 has 14 residues. Germline V gene sequence: CDR1 MNHNS, CDR2 SASEGT. The CDR3 reads CASSYDANTGELFF. CDR3 sequence (DNA): TGTGCCAGCAGTTATGATGCGAACACCGGGGAGCTGTTTTTT.

The V and J genes are TRBV7-2 and TRBJ2-7; 10 nucleotides line up with TRBD2. The CDR3 runs 14 residues. V trimming: 8 bases; J trimming: 4 bases; junction bases outside the gene matches: 8. Germline CDR1 reads SGHTA; CDR2 reads FQGNSA. Here the CDR3 reads CASEGLADTYEQYF. The CDR3 DNA is TGTGCCAGCGAAGGACTAGCGGATACATACGAGCAGTACTTC. The variable domain in full, completed from reference TRBV7-2 and TRBJ2-7, reads GAGVSQSPSNKVTEKGKDVELRCDPISGHTALYWYRQSLGQGLEFLIYFQGNSAPDKSGLPSDRFSAERTGGSVSTLTIQRTQQEDSAVYLCASEGLADTYEQYFGPGTRLTVT.

This CDR3 reads CASSQGTGSYGYTF. The CDR3 DNA sequence: TGCGCCAGCAGCCAAGGGACAGGATCCTATGGCTACACCTTC. This chain links TRBV4-3 with TRBJ1-2, with 7 bases lining up with TRBD1. CDR1 and CDR2 from the germline V gene are LGHNA and YSLEER. With V trimmed by 1 base and J by 4 bases, 3 bases remained unmatched. The CDR3 runs to 14 residues.

The chain employs TRBV6-4 and TRBJ1-5; D not resolved. Deletions cut 2 bases from V and 2 bases from J, with 7 bases between. CDR3 size: 14 residues. Germline loops: CDR1 MRHNA, CDR2 SNTAGT. The CDR3, as DNA: TGTGCCAGCAGTGACAGGGTTGGCAATCAGCCCCAGCATTTT. Amino acid sequence: CASSDRVGNQPQHF.

The chain combines TRBV15 with TRBJ1-5; D is unclear. This CDR3 comprises 12 residues. V lost 9 bases, J lost 7 bases, and 13 bases lay in between. Germline values: CDR1 LNHNV, CDR2 YYDKDF (reference sequence). The CDR3 nucleotides read TGTGCCACTTCGGCGCGCGGGCAGCCCCAGCATTTT. Translating gives CATSARGQPQHF. Combining the CDR3 with reference TRBV15 and TRBJ1-5 gives the whole variable domain DAMVIQNPRYQVTQFGKPVTLSCSQTLNHNVMYWYQQKSSQAPKLLFHYYDKDFNNEADTPDNFQSRRPNTSFCFLDIRSPGLGDTAMYLCATSARGQPQHFGDGTRLSIL.

This chain links TRBV7-2 with TRBJ2-5, with D uncertain. The CDR3 runs 13 residues. Germline CDR1 is SGHTA and CDR2 is FQGNSA. V lost 3 bases and J 5 bases, leaving 10 bases between the germline ends. The CDR3 protein is CASSLRSAETQYF. The CDR3 DNA sequence: TGTGCCAGCAGCTTGAGGTCCGCGGAGACCCAGTACTTC.

The gene calls are TRBV6-1 and TRBJ2-3, with D uncertain. CDR3 length: 12 residues. V was shortened by 6 bases and J by 2 bases, with 6 bases between the two germline ends. The germline gives CDR1 MNHNS, CDR2 SASEGT. The chain's CDR3 is CASRSHTDTQYF. The CDR3 DNA follows: TGTGCCAGCAGATCCCACACAGATACGCAGTATTTT.

This clone was observed a handful of times. The chain joins TRBV9 to TRBJ1-2; possibly TRBD1 for D (5 bases). Trimming left V 0 bases short and J 2 bases short, with 11 bases between. CDR3 length: 15 amino acids. Germline V CDR1 and CDR2: SGDLS, YYNGEE. CDR3 DNA sequence: TGTGCCAGCAGCGTAGGTGGGGGGGAGAACTATGGCTACACCTTC. Its translation: CASSVGGGENYGYTF.

The chain recombines TRBV9 with TRBJ2-3; D is perhaps TRBD1 or TRBD2 (5 bases each). Trimming took 3 bases from V and 0 from J, leaving 14 bases between them. In germline, CDR1 is SGDLS, CDR2 YYNGEE. This CDR3 contains 16 residues. This chain's CDR3 is CASSGGKGTSTDTQYF. CDR3 DNA: TGTGCCAGCAGCGGTGGTAAGGGGACCAGCACAGATACGCAGTATTTT.

The rearrangement links TRBV7-3 to TRBJ1-1, with D possibly being TRBD1 (6 bases). The CDR3 consists of 15 residues. The V end was cut by 2 bases, the J end by 10 bases, with 20 bases between. Germline-derived CDR1 and CDR2 are SGHTA and FQGTGA. This CDR3 reads CASSLPTGAIRRAFF. The CDR3 DNA is TGTGCCAGCAGCTTACCAACGGGGGCGATCCGTAGAGCTTTCTTT.

This chain uses TRBV7-9 with TRBJ1-4; 7 bases fit TRBD1. The V gene's germline CDR1 is SEHNR and CDR2 FQNEAQ (reference sequence). V gave up 2 bases and J gave up 7 bases; unmatched junction bases: 10. There are 16 residues in the CDR3. The DNA of the CDR3 is TGTGCCAGCAGCTTAAAATTCGACAGGGCCCCTGAAAAACTGTTTTTT. Protein: CASSLKFDRAPEKLFF. Full variable domain (rest looked up from reference TRBV7-9 and TRBJ1-4): DTGVSQNPRHKITKRGQNVTFRCDPISEHNRLYWYRQTLGQGPEFLTYFQNEAQLEKSRLLSDRFSAERPKGSFSTLEIQRTEQGDSAMYLCASSLKFDRAPEKLFFGSGTQLSVL.

The chain links TRBV10-3 to TRBJ2-6; 8 bases map to TRBD1. The length of the CDR3 is 16 residues. The ends lost 6 bases at V and 0 bases at J; junction bases unmatched: 4. CDR1 is ENHRY and CDR2 is SYGVKD in the germline V gene. CDR3 coding DNA: TGTGCCATCAGCCGACAGGGGAGCTCTGGGGCCAACGTCCTGACTTTC. Translated: CAISRQGSSGANVLTF.